This is a list of T cell receptor beta chains from one sample in a study of technical replicates of blood from a few donors. Profiled with immunoSEQ multiplex PCR; TCRdb holds only in-frame clones, not every one. The sample has approximately 79,000 clones; about 97% are singletons. Input material: T cells isolated from PBMCs. The receptors stem from a human donor in good health. Each CDR3 is given with its conserved first and last residue. The order of the fields is CDR3 protein, CDR3 DNA, V gene, J gene, D gene, clone size. The D gene is left open where the match is weak. Size tells how often a clone was seen (once, few, many) or the class of an expanded clone, and some rows leave it out.

cdr3_aa: CASSPGGTGAEAFF; cdr3_nt: TGCGCCAGCAGCCCGGGGGGCACTGGAGCTGAAGCTTTCTTT; v_call: TRBV4-3; j_call: TRBJ1-1; d_call: -; clone_size: -
cdr3_aa: CASTPLGQSSTDTQYF; cdr3_nt: TGCGCCAGCACCCCGCTCGGACAATCTAGCACAGATACGCAGTATTTT; v_call: TRBV5-1; j_call: TRBJ2-3; d_call: -; clone_size: -
cdr3_aa: CASTKDGVTEAFF; cdr3_nt: TGTGCCAGCACTAAGGACGGGGTCACTGAAGCTTTCTTT; v_call: TRBV6-5; j_call: TRBJ1-1; d_call: -; clone_size: -
cdr3_aa: CASSPGSGDKDQPQHF; cdr3_nt: TGTGCCAGCAGCCCGGGGTCAGGGGATAAGGATCAGCCCCAGCATTTT; v_call: TRBV5-6; j_call: TRBJ1-5; d_call: -; clone_size: -
cdr3_aa: CASSLGQGITQPQHF; cdr3_nt: TGCGCCAGCAGCTTGGGACAGGGGATCACTCAGCCCCAGCATTTT; v_call: TRBV5-1; j_call: TRBJ1-5; d_call: TRBD1; clone_size: -
cdr3_aa: CASRTSNEQFF; cdr3_nt: TGTGCCAGCAGGACTAGCAATGAGCAGTTCTTC; v_call: TRBV6-5; j_call: TRBJ2-1; d_call: -; clone_size: -
cdr3_aa: CASNANARGANVLTF; cdr3_nt: TGTGCCAGCAACGCGAATGCCCGTGGGGCCAACGTCCTGACTTTC; v_call: TRBV6-5; j_call: TRBJ2-6; d_call: -; clone_size: -
cdr3_aa: CASSNYARGTDTQYF; cdr3_nt: TGTGCCAGCAGCAATTACGCCAGGGGGACAGATACGCAGTATTTT; v_call: TRBV11-2; j_call: TRBJ2-3; d_call: TRBD1; clone_size: -
cdr3_aa: CASSGLAGGGTGELFF; cdr3_nt: TGTGCCAGCAGTGGACTAGCGGGAGGTGGGACCGGGGAGCTGTTTTTT; v_call: TRBV9; j_call: TRBJ2-2; d_call: TRBD2; clone_size: -
cdr3_aa: CASSSVSYEQYF; cdr3_nt: TGTGCCAGCAGCTCCGTGTCCTACGAGCAGTACTTC; v_call: TRBV6-6; j_call: TRBJ2-7; d_call: -; clone_size: -
cdr3_aa: CASFRESYGYTF; cdr3_nt: TGTGCCAGCTTTAGGGAGAGCTATGGCTACACCTTC; v_call: TRBV6-6; j_call: TRBJ1-2; d_call: -; clone_size: -
cdr3_aa: CASSLGGTDLYEQYF; cdr3_nt: TGTGCCAGCAGCTTAGGGGGGACAGATCTCTACGAGCAGTACTTC; v_call: TRBV11-3; j_call: TRBJ2-7; d_call: TRBD1; clone_size: -
cdr3_aa: CAISDNFANTDTQYF; cdr3_nt: TGTGCCATCAGTGATAACTTCGCGAACACAGATACGCAGTATTTT; v_call: TRBV10-3; j_call: TRBJ2-3; d_call: -; clone_size: -
cdr3_aa: CASSFRATQDTEAFF; cdr3_nt: TGCGCCAGCAGCTTCAGGGCCACACAGGACACTGAAGCTTTCTTT; v_call: TRBV5-1; j_call: TRBJ1-1; d_call: -; clone_size: -
cdr3_aa: CASSSTGGRETQYF; cdr3_nt: TGTGCCAGCAGTTCCACAGGGGGCCGGGAGACCCAGTACTTC; v_call: TRBV6-5; j_call: TRBJ2-5; d_call: TRBD1; clone_size: -
cdr3_aa: CASSGSGTGGIYGYTF; cdr3_nt: TGCGCCAGCAGTGGGTCCGGGACAGGGGGTATCTATGGCTACACCTTC; v_call: TRBV10-1; j_call: TRBJ1-2; d_call: TRBD1; clone_size: few
cdr3_aa: CASISVTGSYQPQHF; cdr3_nt: TGTGCCAGCATCTCAGTCACAGGTTCATATCAGCCCCAGCATTTT; v_call: TRBV6-6; j_call: TRBJ1-5; d_call: -; clone_size: -
cdr3_aa: CAWSRGQAHKTQYF; cdr3_nt: TGTGCCTGGAGTAGAGGACAGGCGCACAAGACCCAGTACTTC; v_call: TRBV30; j_call: TRBJ2-5; d_call: TRBD1; clone_size: -
cdr3_aa: CASSPGPNTEAFF; cdr3_nt: TGTGCCAGCAGTCCAGGGCCGAACACTGAAGCTTTCTTT; v_call: TRBV6-5; j_call: TRBJ1-1; d_call: -; clone_size: -
cdr3_aa: CASSFVGTGEEQYF; cdr3_nt: TGCGCCAGCAGCTTTGTGGGGACAGGGGAAGAGCAGTACTTC; v_call: TRBV5-1; j_call: TRBJ2-7; d_call: TRBD1; clone_size: -
cdr3_aa: CASSPLAGDGIYEQYF; cdr3_nt: TGCGCCAGCAGTCCTCTAGCGGGGGACGGAATCTACGAGCAGTACTTC; v_call: TRBV5-1; j_call: TRBJ2-7; d_call: TRBD2; clone_size: -
cdr3_aa: CASSWDRGSEQYF; cdr3_nt: TGTGCCAGCAGTTGGGACAGGGGATCCGAGCAGTACTTC; v_call: TRBV27; j_call: TRBJ2-7; d_call: TRBD1; clone_size: -
cdr3_aa: CASIYGTTYNEQFF; cdr3_nt: TGTGCCAGCATTTACGGGACTACCTACAATGAGCAGTTCTTC; v_call: TRBV7-9; j_call: TRBJ2-1; d_call: TRBD2; clone_size: -
cdr3_aa: CASSPRQGDSYEQYF; cdr3_nt: TGTGCCAGCTCACCTAGACAGGGGGACTCCTACGAGCAGTACTTC; v_call: TRBV18; j_call: TRBJ2-7; d_call: TRBD1; clone_size: -
cdr3_aa: CASSPSSGNEQFF; cdr3_nt: TGTGCCAGCAGCCCATCTAGCGGCAATGAGCAGTTCTTC; v_call: TRBV5-4; j_call: TRBJ2-1; d_call: TRBD2; clone_size: -
cdr3_aa: CASRPQGAGGELFF; cdr3_nt: TGTGCCAGCAGGCCTCAGGGGGCAGGGGGGGAGCTGTTTTTT; v_call: TRBV6-5; j_call: TRBJ2-2; d_call: TRBD1; clone_size: -
cdr3_aa: CASSFGTSESNEQFF; cdr3_nt: TGTGCCAGCAGTTTCGGGACTAGTGAGTCCAATGAGCAGTTCTTC; v_call: TRBV9; j_call: TRBJ2-1; d_call: TRBD2; clone_size: -
cdr3_aa: CASSQVNYRQGGWPQHF; cdr3_nt: TGCGCCAGCAGCCAAGTTAATTATCGGCAGGGGGGATGGCCCCAGCATTTT; v_call: TRBV4-1; j_call: TRBJ1-5; d_call: TRBD1; clone_size: -
cdr3_aa: CASSQDVVVGEDIYNEQFF; cdr3_nt: TGCGCCAGCAGCCAAGACGTGGTTGTGGGGGAGGACATATACAATGAGCAGTTCTTC; v_call: TRBV4-1; j_call: TRBJ2-1; d_call: -; clone_size: -
cdr3_aa: CASRTGGTGELFF; cdr3_nt: TGCGCCAGCCGGACAGGGGGCACCGGGGAGCTGTTTTTT; v_call: TRBV5-1; j_call: TRBJ2-2; d_call: TRBD1; clone_size: -
cdr3_aa: CASSLYAGEEETQYF; cdr3_nt: TGTGCCAGCAGTTTATACGCGGGAGAGGAAGAGACCCAGTACTTC; v_call: TRBV27; j_call: TRBJ2-5; d_call: TRBD2; clone_size: -
cdr3_aa: CASSLPDEKLFF; cdr3_nt: TGTGCCAGCAGTTTACCTGATGAAAAACTGTTTTTT; v_call: TRBV27; j_call: TRBJ1-4; d_call: -; clone_size: few
cdr3_aa: CASGWGRSLAGGQYF; cdr3_nt: TGTGCCAGCGGCTGGGGGCGTTCGTTGGCGGGGGGGCAGTACTTC; v_call: TRBV27; j_call: TRBJ2-7; d_call: TRBD2; clone_size: -
cdr3_aa: CAWRGPGEPWAGAFF; cdr3_nt: TGTGCCTGGAGGGGTCCGGGAGAACCTTGGGCTGGAGCTTTCTTT; v_call: TRBV30; j_call: TRBJ1-1; d_call: -; clone_size: -
cdr3_aa: CASSFGGGDTQYF; cdr3_nt: TGTGCCAGCAGCTTCGGCGGTGGGGATACGCAGTATTTT; v_call: TRBV7-3; j_call: TRBJ2-3; d_call: -; clone_size: -
cdr3_aa: CASSAGSDTQYF; cdr3_nt: TGTGCCAGCAGTGCAGGGTCAGATACGCAGTATTTT; v_call: TRBV28; j_call: TRBJ2-3; d_call: -; clone_size: -
cdr3_aa: CASSLAGVSDTQYF; cdr3_nt: TGTGCCAGCAGTCTAGCGGGAGTGTCGGATACGCAGTATTTT; v_call: TRBV6-1; j_call: TRBJ2-3; d_call: TRBD2; clone_size: -